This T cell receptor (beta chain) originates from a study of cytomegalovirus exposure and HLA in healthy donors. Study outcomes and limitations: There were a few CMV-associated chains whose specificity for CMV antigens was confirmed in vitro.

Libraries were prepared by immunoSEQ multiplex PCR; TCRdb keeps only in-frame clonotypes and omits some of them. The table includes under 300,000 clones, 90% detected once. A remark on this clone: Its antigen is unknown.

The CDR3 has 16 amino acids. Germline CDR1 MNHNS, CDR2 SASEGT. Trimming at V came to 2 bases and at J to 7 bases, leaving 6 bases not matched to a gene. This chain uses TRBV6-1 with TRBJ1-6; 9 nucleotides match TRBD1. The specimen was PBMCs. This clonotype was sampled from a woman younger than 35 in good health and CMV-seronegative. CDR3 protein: CASSELPGTGNSPLHF. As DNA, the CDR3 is TGTGCCAGCAGTGAACTCCCCGGGACAGGGAATTCACCCCTCCACTTT.